Sequencing of this T cell receptor beta chain was carried out in a study of blood T cell repertoires in COVID-19. Participants came from fewer than 25 US areas, aged about 18 to 89 years. How the authors handled the data: Reference gene primer amplification gave estimated nucleated cell counts. Libraries were prepared by immunoSEQ multiplex PCR; TCRdb keeps only in-frame clonotypes and omits some of them. V, J and clone size are taken as reported in that table, and D and trimming were inferred from the DNA itself. Of 210,000 or so clones in the sample, approximately 80% are singletons; the top ten hold approximately 4.3%. CDR1 and CDR2 from the germline V gene are MNHEY and SMNVEV (reference sequence). V shed 5 bases and J 2 bases; nucleotides not matched to a gene: 5. The CDR3 covers 14 residues.

This TCR was recovered from a man younger than 45 with acute COVID-19. The V call is TRBV27, the J call TRBJ1-2; 7 nucleotides align to TRBD1. The sample comprised PBMCs or T cells enriched from blood (not recorded which). The CDR3 bases are TGTGCCAGCAGTCCAGGGGGGACCAACTATGGCTACACCTTC. Translation: CASSPGGTNYGYTF.